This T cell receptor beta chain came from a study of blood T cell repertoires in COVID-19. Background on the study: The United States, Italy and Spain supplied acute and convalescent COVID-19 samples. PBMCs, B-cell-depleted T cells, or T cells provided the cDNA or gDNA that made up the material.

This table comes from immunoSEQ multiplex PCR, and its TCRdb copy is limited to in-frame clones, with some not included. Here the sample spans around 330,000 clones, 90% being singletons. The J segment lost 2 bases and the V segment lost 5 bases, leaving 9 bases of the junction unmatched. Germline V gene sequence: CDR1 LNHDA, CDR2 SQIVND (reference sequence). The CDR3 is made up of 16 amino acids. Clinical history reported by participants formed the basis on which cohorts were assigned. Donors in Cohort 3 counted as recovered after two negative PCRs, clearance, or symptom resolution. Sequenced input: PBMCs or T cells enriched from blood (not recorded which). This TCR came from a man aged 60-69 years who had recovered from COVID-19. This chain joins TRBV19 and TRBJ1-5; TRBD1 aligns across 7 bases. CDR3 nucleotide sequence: TGTGCCAGTAGTGGCGGACAGGCATGGGGCAATCAGCCCCAGCATTTT. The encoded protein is CASSGGQAWGNQPQHF.